This entry features one T cell receptor beta chain sequence. One junction end does not reproduce the germline sequence, and a read error may be involved. This sample stems from a study of regulatory T cells in long-lasting Graves disease. CDR3 length: 17 amino acids. Construction of TCR beta libraries relied on iRepertoire HTBI primers and on Arm-PCR targeting CDR3 regions. From the multiplex PCR reads, TCRdb called clonotypes with MiXCR, one entry per CDR3 protein. The data show more than 300,000 distinct CDR3 sequences, with 12% seen just once and about 20% held by the top ten. Noted time point: newly diagnosed GD, antithyroid drugs for less than 3 months. RNA extracted from PBMCs served as the sequencing template. Into tubes containing EDTA, 7.5 to 9.5 milliliters of peripheral blood were drawn. The same sample was also studied in work on T cells in Graves' hyperthyroidism and ophthalmopathy.

The sample was peripheral blood mononuclear cells (PBMCs), taken at new diagnosis, from a patient treated with antithyroid drugs. The sequence was collected from a woman younger than 35 with Graves disease. This chain links TRBV12-3 or TRBV12-4 with TRBJ2-1; the match to TRBD2 covers 8 bases. The CDR3 nucleotides read TGTGCCTGCAGTCTAAGTGCTGGGACTAGACGAAACAATGAGCAGTTCTTC. This encodes CACSLSAGTRRNNEQFF.